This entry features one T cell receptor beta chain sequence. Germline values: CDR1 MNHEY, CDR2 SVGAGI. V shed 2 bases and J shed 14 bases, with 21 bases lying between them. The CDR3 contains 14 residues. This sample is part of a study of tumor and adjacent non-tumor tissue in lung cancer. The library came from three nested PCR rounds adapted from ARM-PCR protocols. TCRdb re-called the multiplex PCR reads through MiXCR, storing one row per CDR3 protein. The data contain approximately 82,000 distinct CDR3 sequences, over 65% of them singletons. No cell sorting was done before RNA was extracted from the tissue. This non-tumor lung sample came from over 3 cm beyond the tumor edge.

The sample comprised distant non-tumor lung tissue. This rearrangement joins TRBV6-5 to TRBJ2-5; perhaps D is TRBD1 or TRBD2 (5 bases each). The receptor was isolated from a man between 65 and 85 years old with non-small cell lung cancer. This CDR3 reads CASSYQGHGETHYF. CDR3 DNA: TGTGCCAGCAGTTACCAGGGCCACGGGGAGACACACTACTTC.